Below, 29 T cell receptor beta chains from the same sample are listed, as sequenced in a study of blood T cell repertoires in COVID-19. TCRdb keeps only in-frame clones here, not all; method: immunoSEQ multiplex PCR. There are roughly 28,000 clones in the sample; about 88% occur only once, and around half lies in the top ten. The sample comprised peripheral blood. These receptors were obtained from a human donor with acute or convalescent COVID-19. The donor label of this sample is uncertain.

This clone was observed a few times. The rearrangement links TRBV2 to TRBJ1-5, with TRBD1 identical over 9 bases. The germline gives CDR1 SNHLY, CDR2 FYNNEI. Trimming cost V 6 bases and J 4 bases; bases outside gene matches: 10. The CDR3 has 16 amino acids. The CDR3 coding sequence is TGTGCCAGCAGACCACAGGGGGCGACCTTAAATCAGCCCCAGCATTTT. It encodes CASRPQGATLNQPQHF.

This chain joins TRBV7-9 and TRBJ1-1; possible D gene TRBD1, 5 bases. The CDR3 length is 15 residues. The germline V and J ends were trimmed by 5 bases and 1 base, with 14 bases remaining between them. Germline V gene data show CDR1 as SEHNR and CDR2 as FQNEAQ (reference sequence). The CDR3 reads CASSAAGRGNTEAFF. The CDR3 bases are TGTGCCAGCAGCGCCGCAGGGAGGGGGAACACTGAAGCTTTCTTT.

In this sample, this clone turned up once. CDR3 amino acids: CASSYDAGGETQYF. As DNA, the CDR3 is TGTGCCAGCAGCTACGACGCGGGGGGAGAGACCCAGTACTTC. The gene calls are TRBV6-5 and TRBJ2-5, with 8 bases matching TRBD2. J was trimmed by 4 bases and V by 6 bases; bases with no gene match: 7. The length of the CDR3 is 14 residues. Looked up from germline, CDR1 is MNHEY and CDR2 is SVGAGI.

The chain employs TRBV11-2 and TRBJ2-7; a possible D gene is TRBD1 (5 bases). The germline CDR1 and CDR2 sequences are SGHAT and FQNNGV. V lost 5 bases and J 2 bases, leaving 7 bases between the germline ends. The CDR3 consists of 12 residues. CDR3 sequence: CASSTDTYEQYF. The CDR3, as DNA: TGTGCCAGCAGCACGGACACCTACGAGCAGTACTTC.

The CDR3 bases are TGTGCCAGCAGCATGCTTGGAGTTGAGCAGTTCTTC. It codes for CASSMLGVEQFF. This chain uses TRBV7-2 with TRBJ2-1, with D unclear. Trimming removed 5 bases from V and 9 bases from J, with 11 bases in between. The germline V gene has CDR1 SGHTA and CDR2 FQGNSA. The CDR3 spans 12 residues. Together with reference TRBV7-2 and TRBJ2-1, the CDR3 gives the full variable domain: GAGVSQSPSNKVTEKGKDVELRCDPISGHTALYWYRQSLGQGLEFLIYFQGNSAPDKSGLPSDRFSAERTGGSVSTLTIQRTQQEDSAVYLCASSMLGVEQFFGPGTRLTVL.

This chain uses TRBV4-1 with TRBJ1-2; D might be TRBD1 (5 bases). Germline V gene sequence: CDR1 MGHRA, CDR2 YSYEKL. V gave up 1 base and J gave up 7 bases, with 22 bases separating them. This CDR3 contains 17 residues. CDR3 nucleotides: TGCGCCAGCAGCCAAGCCGAGTGGGGTAGGGACGGGGGTGGCTACACCTTC. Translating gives CASSQAEWGRDGGGYTF.

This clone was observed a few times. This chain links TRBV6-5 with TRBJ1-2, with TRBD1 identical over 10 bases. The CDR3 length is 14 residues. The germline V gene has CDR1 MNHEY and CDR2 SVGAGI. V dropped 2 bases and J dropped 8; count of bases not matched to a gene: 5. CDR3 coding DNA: TGTGCCAGCAGTTACCGGGGACAGGGGCACGGCTACACCTTC. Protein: CASSYRGQGHGYTF.

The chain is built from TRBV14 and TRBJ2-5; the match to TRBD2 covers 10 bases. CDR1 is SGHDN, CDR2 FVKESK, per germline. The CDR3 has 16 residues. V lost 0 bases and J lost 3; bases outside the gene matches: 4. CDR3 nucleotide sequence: TGTGCCAGCAGCCAAGACTGGCTAGCGGGGGAAGAGACCCAGTACTTC. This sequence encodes CASSQDWLAGEETQYF.

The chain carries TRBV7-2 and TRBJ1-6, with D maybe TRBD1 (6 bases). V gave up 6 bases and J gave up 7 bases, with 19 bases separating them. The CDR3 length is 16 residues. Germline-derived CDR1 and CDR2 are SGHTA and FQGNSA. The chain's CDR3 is CASSPAVGAGNSPLHF. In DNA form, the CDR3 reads TGTGCCAGCAGTCCGGCGGTGGGGGCAGGGAATTCACCCCTCCACTTT.

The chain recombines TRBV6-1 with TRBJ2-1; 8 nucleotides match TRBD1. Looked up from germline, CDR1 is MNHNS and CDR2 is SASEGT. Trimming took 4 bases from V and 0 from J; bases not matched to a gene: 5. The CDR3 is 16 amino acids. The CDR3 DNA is TGTGCCAGCAGTGCCACAGGGGGTAGCTCCTACAATGAGCAGTTCTTC. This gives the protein CASSATGGSSYNEQFF.

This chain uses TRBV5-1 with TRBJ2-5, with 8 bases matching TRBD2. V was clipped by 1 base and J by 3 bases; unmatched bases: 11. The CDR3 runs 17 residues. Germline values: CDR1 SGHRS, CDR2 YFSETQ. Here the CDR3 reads CASSLYGPAGAKETQYF. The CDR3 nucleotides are TGCGCCAGCAGCTTGTATGGGCCAGCGGGGGCAAAAGAGACCCAGTACTTC.

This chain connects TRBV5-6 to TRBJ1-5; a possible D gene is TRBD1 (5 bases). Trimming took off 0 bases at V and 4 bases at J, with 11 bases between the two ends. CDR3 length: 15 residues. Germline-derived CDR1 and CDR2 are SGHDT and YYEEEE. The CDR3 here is CASSLAEGANQPQHF. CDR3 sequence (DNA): TGTGCCAGCAGCTTGGCCGAAGGGGCAAATCAGCCCCAGCATTTT.

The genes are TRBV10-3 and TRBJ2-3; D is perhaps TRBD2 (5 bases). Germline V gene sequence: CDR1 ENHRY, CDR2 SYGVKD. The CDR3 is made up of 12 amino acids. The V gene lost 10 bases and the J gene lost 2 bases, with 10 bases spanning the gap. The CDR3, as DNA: TGTGCCACTGGCGGGTCCACAGATACGCAGTATTTT. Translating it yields CATGGSTDTQYF.

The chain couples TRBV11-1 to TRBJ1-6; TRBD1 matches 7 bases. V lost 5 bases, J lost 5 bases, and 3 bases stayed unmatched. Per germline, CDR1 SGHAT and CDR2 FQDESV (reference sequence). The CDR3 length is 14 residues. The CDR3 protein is CASSRTGNNSPLHF. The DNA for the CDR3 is TGTGCCAGCAGCCGGACAGGAAATAATTCACCCCTCCACTTT.

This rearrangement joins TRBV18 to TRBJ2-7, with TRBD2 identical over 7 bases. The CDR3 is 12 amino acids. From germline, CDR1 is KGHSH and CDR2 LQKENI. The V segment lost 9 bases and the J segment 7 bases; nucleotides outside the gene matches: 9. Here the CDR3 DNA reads TGTGCCAGATATGGGGGGGAGAGGGAGCAGTACTTC. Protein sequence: CARYGGEREQYF.

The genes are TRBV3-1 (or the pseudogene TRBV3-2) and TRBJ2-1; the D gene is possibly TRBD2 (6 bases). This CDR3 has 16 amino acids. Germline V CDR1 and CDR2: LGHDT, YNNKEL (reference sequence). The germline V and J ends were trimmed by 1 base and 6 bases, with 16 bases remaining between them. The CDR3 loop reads CASSQAPLARGNEQFF. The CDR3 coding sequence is TGTGCCAGCAGCCAAGCTCCACTAGCTCGGGGCAATGAGCAGTTCTTC.

DNA for the CDR3: TGTGCCAGCAGCTTAGGGCAGCGGCGAGATACGCAGTATTTT. It translates to CASSLGQRRDTQYF. V and J are TRBV7-2 and TRBJ2-3; weak D call: TRBD2 (5 bases). Trimming left V 1 base short and J 5 bases short, with 10 bases between. Looked up from germline, CDR1 is SGHTA and CDR2 is FQGNSA. The CDR3 is 14 residues long.

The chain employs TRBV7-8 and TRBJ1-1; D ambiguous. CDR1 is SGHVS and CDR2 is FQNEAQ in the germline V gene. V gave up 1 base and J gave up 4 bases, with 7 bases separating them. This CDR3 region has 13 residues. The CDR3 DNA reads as TGTGCCAGCAGCTTAGTGGGCAGCACTGAAGCTTTCTTT. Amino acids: CASSLVGSTEAFF.

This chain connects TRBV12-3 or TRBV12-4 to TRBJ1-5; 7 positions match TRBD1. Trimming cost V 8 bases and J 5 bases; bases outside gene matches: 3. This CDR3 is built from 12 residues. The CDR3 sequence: CASSRGDQPQHF. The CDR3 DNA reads TGTGCCAGCTCCAGGGGGGATCAGCCCCAGCATTTT.

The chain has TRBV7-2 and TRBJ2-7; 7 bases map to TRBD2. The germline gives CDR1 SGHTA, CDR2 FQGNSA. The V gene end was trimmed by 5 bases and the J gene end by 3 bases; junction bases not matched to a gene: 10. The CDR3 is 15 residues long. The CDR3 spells CASSPGGGSYYEQYF. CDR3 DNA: TGTGCCAGCAGCCCAGGAGGCGGGAGTTACTACGAGCAGTACTTC.

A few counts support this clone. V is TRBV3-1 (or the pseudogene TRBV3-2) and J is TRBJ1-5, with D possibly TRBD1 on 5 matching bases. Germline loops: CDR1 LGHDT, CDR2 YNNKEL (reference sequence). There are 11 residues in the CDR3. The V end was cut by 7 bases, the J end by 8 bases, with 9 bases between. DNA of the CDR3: TGTGCCAGCACCCCGGGGGAGCCCCAGCATTTT. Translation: CASTPGEPQHF.

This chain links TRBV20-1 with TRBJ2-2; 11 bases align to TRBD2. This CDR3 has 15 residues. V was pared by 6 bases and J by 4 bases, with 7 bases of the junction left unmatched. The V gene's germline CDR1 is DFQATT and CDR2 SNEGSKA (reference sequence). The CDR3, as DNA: TGCAGTGCCAGTAATAGCGGGAGGGGCACCGGGGAGCTGTTTTTT. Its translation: CSASNSGRGTGELFF.

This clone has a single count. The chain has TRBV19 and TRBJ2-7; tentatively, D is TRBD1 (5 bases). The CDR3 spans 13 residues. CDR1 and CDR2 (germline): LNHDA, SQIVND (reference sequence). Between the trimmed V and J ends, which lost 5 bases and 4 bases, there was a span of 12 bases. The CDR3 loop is CASSQKGIYEQYF. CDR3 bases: TGTGCCAGTAGTCAGAAGGGGATATACGAGCAGTACTTC.

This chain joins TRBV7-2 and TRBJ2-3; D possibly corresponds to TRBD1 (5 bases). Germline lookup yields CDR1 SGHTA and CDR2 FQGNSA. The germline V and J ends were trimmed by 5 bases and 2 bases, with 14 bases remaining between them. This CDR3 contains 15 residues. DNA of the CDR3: TGTGCCAGCAGCACCCACAAGGGGTCCACAGATACGCAGTATTTT. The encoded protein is CASSTHKGSTDTQYF.

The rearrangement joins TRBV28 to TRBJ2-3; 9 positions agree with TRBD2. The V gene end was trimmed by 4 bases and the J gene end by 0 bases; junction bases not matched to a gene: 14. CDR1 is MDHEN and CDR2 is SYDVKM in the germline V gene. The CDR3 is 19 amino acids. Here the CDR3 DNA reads TGTGCCAGCAGTTCCTCAAGGGGAAGCGGGAGGTTTAGCACAGATACGCAGTATTTT. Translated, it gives CASSSSRGSGRFSTDTQYF.

The CDR3 loop is CASSPFTDTQYF. In nucleotides, the CDR3 is TGTGCCAGCTCACCCTTCACAGATACGCAGTATTTT. This rearrangement joins TRBV18 to TRBJ2-3; no reliable D call. Trimming left V 3 bases short and J 2 bases short, with 3 bases between. The germline V gene encodes CDR1 KGHSH and CDR2 LQKENI. The CDR3 covers 12 residues.

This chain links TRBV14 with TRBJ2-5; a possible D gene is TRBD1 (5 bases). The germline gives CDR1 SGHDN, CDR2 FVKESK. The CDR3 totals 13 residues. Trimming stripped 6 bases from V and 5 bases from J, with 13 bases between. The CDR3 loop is CASSRDRTETQYF. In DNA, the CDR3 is TGTGCCAGCAGTCGCGACAGAACGGAGACCCAGTACTTC. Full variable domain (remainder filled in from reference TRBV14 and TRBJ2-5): EAGVTQFPSHSVIEKGQTVTLRCDPISGHDNLYWYRRVMGKEIKFLLHFVKESKQDESGMPNNRFLAERTGGTYSTLKVQPAELEDSGVYFCASSRDRTETQYFGPGTRLLVL.

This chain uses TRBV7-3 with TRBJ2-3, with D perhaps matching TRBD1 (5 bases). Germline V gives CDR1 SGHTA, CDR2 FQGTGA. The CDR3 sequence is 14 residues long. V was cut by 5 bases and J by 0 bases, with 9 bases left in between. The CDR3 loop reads CASSPQGSTDTQYF. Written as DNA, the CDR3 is TGTGCCAGCAGCCCCCAGGGAAGCACAGATACGCAGTATTTT.

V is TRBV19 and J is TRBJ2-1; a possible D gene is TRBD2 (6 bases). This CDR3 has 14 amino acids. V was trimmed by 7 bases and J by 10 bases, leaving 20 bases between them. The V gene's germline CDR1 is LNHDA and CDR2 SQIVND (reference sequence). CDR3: CASNEGGTIGEQFF. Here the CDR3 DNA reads TGTGCCAGTAACGAGGGAGGTACTATAGGGGAGCAGTTCTTC.